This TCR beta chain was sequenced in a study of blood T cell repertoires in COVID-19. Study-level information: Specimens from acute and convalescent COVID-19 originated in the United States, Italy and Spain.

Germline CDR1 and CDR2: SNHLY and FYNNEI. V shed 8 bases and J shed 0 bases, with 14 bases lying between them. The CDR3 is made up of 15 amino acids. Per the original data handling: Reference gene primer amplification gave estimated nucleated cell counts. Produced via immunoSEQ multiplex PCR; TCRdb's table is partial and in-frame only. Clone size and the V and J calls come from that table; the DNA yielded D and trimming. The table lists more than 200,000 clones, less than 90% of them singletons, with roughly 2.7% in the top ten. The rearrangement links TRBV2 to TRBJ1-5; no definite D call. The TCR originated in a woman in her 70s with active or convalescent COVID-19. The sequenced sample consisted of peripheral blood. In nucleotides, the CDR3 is TGTGCCAGCGCAGGATCTCTCTATAGCAATCAGCCCCAGCATTTT. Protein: CASAGSLYSNQPQHF. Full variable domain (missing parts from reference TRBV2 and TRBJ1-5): EPEVTQTPSHQVTQMGQEVILRCVPISNHLYFYWYRQILGQKVEFLVSFYNNEISEKSEIFDDQFSVERPDGSNFTLKIRSTKLEDSAMYFCASAGSLYSNQPQHFGDGTRLSIL.